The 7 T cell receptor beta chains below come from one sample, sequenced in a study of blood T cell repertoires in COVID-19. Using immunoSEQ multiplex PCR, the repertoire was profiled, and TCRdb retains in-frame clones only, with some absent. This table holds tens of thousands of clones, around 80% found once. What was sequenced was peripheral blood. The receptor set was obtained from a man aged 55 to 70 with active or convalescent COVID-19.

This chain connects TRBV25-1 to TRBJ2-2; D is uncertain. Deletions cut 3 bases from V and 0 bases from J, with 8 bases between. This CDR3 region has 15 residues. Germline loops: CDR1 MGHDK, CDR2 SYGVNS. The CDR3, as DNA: TGTGCCAGCAGTGAGGCCGTCGCGAACACCGGGGAGCTGTTTTTT. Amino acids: CASSEAVANTGELFF.

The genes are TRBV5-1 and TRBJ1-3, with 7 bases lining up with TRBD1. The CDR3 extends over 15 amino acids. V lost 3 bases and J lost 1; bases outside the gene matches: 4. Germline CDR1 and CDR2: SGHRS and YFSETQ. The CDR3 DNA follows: TGCGCCAGCAGCTCCTCAGGGGGATCTGGAAACACCATATATTTT. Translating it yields CASSSSGGSGNTIYF. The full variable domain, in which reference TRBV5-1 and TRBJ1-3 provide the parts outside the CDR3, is KAGVTQTPRYLIKTRGQQVTLSCSPISGHRSVSWYQQTPGQGLQFLFEYFSETQRNKGNFPGRFSGRQFSNSRSEMNVSTLELGDSALYLCASSSSGGSGNTIYFGEGSWLTVV.

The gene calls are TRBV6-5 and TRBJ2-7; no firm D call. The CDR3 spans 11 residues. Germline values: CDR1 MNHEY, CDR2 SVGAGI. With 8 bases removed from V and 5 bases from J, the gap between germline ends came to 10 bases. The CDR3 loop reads CASARANEQYF. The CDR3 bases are TGTGCCAGCGCCCGAGCTAACGAGCAGTACTTC.

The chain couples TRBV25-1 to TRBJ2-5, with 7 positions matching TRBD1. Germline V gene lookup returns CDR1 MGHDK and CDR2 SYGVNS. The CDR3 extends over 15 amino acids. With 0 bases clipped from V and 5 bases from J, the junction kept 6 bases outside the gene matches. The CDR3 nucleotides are TGTGCCAGCAGTGAATATCGACAGGGACAGGAGACCCAGTACTTC. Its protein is CASSEYRQGQETQYF.

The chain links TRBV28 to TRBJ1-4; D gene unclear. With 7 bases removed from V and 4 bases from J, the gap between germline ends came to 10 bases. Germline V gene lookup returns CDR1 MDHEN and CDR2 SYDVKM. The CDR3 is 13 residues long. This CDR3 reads CASTSRGNEKLFF. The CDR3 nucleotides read TGTGCCAGCACTTCTCGGGGTAATGAAAAACTGTTTTTT.

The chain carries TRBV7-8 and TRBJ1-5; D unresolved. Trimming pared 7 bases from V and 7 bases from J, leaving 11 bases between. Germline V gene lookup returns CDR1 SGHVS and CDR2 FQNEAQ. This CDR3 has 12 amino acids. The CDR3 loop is CASTESGQPQHF. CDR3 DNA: TGTGCCAGCACCGAATCCGGGCAGCCCCAGCATTTT.

CDR3 sequence: CASSSGTSGPYEQYF. CDR3 DNA: TGTGCCAGCAGCAGCGGGACTAGCGGGCCCTACGAGCAGTACTTC. This rearrangement joins TRBV6-6 to TRBJ2-7; 12 bases line up with TRBD2. CDR1 is MNHNY and CDR2 is SVGAGI in the germline V gene (reference sequence). The CDR3 length is 15 residues. V lost 6 bases, J lost 2 bases, and 5 bases stayed unmatched.